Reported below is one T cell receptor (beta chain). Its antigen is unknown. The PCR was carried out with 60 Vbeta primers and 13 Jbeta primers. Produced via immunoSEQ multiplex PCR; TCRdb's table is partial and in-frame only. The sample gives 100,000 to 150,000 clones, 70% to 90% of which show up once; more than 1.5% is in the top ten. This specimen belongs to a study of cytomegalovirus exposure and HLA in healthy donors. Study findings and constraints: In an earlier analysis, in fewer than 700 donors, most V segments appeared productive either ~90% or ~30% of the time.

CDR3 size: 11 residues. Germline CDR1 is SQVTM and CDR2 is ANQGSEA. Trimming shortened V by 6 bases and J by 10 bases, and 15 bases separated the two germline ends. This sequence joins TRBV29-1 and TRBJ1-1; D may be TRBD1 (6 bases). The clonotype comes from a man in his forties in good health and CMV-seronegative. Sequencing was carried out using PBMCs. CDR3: CSVEVGGRAFF. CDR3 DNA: TGCAGCGTGGAGGTTGGGGGCCGAGCTTTCTTT.